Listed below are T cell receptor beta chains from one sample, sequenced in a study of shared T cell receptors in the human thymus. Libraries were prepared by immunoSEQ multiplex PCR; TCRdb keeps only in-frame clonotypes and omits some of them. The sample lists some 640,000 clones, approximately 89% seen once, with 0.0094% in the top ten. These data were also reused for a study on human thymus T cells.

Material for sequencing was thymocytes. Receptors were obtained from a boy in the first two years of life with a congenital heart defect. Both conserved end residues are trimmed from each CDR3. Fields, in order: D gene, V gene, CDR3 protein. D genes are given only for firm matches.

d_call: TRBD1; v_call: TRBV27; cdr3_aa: ASTGGASSSYNSPLH
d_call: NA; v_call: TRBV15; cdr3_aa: ATRVGRRGETQY
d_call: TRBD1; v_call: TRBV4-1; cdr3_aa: ASSQGPGGSYEQY
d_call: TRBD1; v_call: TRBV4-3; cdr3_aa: ASSQVDRGETQY
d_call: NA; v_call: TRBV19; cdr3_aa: ASSIIAGYGYT
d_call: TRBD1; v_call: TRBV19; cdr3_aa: ASMGQGQETQY
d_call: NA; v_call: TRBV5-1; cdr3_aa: ASSSGHVGTEAF
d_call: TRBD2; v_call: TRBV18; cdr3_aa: ASSPPGTSVGWETQY
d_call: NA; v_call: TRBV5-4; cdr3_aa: ASSLVEGEKLETQY
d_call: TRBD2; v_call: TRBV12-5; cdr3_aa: ASGLGTRRDTQY
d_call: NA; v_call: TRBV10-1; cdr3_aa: ATPGCDGYT
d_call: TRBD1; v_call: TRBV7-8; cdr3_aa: ASSAGQGSFSNQPQH
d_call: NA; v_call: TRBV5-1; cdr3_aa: ASSLATLLDRDNTDTQY
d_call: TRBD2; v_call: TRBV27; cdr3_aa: ASSLSPAGDTGELF
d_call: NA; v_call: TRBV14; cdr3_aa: ASSRRRYSDSTGELF
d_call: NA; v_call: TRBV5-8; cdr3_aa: ASSLTVVSYEQY
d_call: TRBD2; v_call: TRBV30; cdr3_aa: AWSVRFFPGTSGLSYEQY
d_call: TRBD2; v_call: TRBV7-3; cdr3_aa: ASSHAGGPGNEQF
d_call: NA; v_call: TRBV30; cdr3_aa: AGQSRGASNQPQH
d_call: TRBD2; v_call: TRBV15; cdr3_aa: ATSRDSLAGGYEQF
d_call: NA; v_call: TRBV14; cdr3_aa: ASSQDQGGKRWANEKLF
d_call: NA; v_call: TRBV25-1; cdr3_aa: ASGPTVGGDEQY
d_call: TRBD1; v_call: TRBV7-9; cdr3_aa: ASSPYNGTAQNTGELF
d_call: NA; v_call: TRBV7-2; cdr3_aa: ASGREDYNSPLH
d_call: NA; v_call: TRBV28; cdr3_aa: ASSYQTGYRYGYT
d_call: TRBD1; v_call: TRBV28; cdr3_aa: ASRQGAQNTGELF
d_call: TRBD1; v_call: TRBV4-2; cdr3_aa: ASSQLKRGTGIGNTEAF
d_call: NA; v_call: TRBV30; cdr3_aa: AWSVRDEQF
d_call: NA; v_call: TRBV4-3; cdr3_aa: ASSQARNTEAF
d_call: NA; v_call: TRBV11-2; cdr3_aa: ASSLFTASVNVTYNEQF
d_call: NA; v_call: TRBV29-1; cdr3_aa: SAGSTGPSDTQY
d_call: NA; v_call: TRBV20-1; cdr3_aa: SANPGHN
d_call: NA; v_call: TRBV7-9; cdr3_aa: ASSHGTIKNTGELF
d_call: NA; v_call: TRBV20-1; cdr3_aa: SAGGGEKLF
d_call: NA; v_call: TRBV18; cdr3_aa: ASSPGRETYEQY
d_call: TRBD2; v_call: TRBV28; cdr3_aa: ASSPSRRESSYNEQF
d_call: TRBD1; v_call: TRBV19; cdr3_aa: ASSRRTGYNSPLH
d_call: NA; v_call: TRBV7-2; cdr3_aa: ASSLTYLREQY
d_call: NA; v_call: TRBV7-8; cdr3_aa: ASSLASLYGYT
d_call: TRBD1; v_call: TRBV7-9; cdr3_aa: ASRPINTGGITEAF
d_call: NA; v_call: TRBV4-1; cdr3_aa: ASRPDFWNYGYT
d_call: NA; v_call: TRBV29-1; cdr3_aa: SVGGPGDYEQY
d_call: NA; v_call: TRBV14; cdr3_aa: ASRRGDYNEQF
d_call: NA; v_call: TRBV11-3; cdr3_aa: ASSSRGQPTDTQY
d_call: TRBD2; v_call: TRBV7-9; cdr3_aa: ASSSLLAGVHPRYEQY
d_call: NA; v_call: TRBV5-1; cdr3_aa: ASSLPEAGRTGELF
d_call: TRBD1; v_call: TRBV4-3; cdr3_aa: ASSQRPWRGRRNSPLH
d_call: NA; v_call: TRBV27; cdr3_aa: ASSLSGRGNTIY
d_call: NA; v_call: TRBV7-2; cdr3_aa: ASRNRTSGGASSGNTIY
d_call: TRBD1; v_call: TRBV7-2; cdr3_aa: ASSIGTQGEAF
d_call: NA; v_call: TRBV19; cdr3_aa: ATSGIFNTGELF
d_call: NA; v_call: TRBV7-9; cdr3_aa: ASTRGGNQPQH
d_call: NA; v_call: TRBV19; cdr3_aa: ASSIVSGFRRNSPLH
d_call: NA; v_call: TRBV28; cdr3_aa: ASSLRRGKENTIY
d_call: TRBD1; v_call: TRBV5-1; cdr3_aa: ASSLVGQGAADTQY